This paragraph reports one T cell receptor (beta chain). The data originate from a study of blood T cell repertoires in COVID-19. The method was immunoSEQ multiplex PCR; TCRdb's version includes in-frame clones alone and lacks a portion of them. The sample includes fewer than 90,000 clones, about 95% of them seen just once. Germline assignment: CDR1 LGHDT and CDR2 YNNKEL (reference sequence). With V trimmed by 1 base and J by 10 bases, 18 bases remained unmatched. This CDR3 spans 17 amino acids. The source is a human donor with active COVID-19. The donor label of this sample is uncertain. The rearrangement links TRBV3-1 (or the pseudogene TRBV3-2) to TRBJ2-5; 7 positions match TRBD1. The specimen sequenced was peripheral blood. The CDR3 protein is CASSQATATGVGLGQYF. CDR3 DNA sequence: TGTGCCAGCAGCCAAGCTACAGCCACAGGGGTGGGATTAGGCCAGTACTTC.